This T cell receptor (beta chain) was profiled in a study of identical twins. Findings and limits, study-wide: Researchers reported excess low generation probability among twin-shared out-of-frame alpha sequences. Sharing of beta out-of-frame sequences by twins showed a weaker excess.

Concerning this clonotype itself: The antigen is not known.

TCRdb re-derived calls from the 5' RACE reads in MiXCR, one entry per CDR3 protein. The table lists about 900,000 distinct CDR3 sequences, approximately 13% of them singletons, with about 1.6% in the top ten. In every case, the donor was a healthy Caucasian. Deletions cut 5 bases from V and 5 bases from J, with 18 bases between. The CDR3 consists of 15 residues. Germline V gene data show CDR1 as LGHDT and CDR2 as YNNKEL (reference sequence). This sample also appeared in a second study, on yellow fever vaccine responses in identical twins. That work states: Reportedly, twins' vaccine T cell responses looked partly convergent and partly personalized.

This sequence originates from a woman in her late teens or twenties in good health. Material: PBMCs. The V gene is TRBV3-1, the J gene TRBJ2-5; D might be TRBD1 (6 bases). DNA for the CDR3: TGTGCCAGCAGCGGGCGGCTGGGGGCGGAGGAGACCCAGTACTTC. It is translated as CASSGRLGAEETQYF.